This entry features one TCR beta chain sequence. The antigen is unknown. With 4 bases removed from V and 2 bases from J, the gap between germline ends came to 9 bases. The CDR3 extends over 13 amino acids. The record originates from a study of vaccination and CD4 T cells after COVID-19. Treatment denoted: roughly nine-day PBMC culture with coronavirus spike peptide pools or control peptides (ViraFEST assay). CD4+ T cells that had been cultured provided DNA sequenced with the Oncomine TCR Beta short-read assay. TCRdb reprocessed the PCR reads via MiXCR and lists one record per CDR3 protein. The table shows 20,000 to 25,000 distinct CDR3 sequences, with about 42% occurring only once.

The sequenced sample was CD4+ T cells from blood, cultured in vitro, obtained before SARS-CoV-2 vaccination. The chain uses TRBV5-3 and TRBJ1-2, with D perhaps matching TRBD1 (5 bases). TRBV5-3 qualifies as an ORF whose function is uncertain. This receptor was taken from a human donor who received a COVID-19 vaccine. CDR3 DNA: TGTGCCAGAAGCCCTCAGGGCAACTATGGCTACACCTTC. It yields the protein CARSPQGNYGYTF.